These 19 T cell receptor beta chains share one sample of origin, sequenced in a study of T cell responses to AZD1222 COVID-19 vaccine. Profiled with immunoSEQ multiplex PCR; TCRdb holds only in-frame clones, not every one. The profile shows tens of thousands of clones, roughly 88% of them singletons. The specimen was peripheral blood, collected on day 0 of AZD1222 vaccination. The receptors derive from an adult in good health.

Here the CDR3 reads CATSRLDQPQHF. The CDR3 nucleotides are TGTGCCACCAGCAGACTCGATCAGCCCCAGCATTTT. The genes are TRBV15 and TRBJ1-5; D not resolved. Germline CDR1 LNHNV, CDR2 YYDKDF (reference sequence). V lost 2 bases, J lost 5 bases, and 4 bases lay in between. The CDR3 is 12 amino acids.

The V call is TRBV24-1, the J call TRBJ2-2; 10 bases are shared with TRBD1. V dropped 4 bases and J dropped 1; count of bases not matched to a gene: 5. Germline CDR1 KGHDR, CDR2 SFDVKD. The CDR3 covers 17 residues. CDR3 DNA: TGTGCCACCAGTGACCCGGGACAGGGGAGGAACACCGGGGAGCTGTTTTTT. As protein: CATSDPGQGRNTGELFF.

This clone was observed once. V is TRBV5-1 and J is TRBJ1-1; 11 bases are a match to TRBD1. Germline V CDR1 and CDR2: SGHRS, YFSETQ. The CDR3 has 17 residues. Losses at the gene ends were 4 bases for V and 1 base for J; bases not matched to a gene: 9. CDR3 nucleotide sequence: TGCGCCAGCAGCACGCGAGGACAGGGGGCCTGGAACACTGAAGCTTTCTTT. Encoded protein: CASSTRGQGAWNTEAFF. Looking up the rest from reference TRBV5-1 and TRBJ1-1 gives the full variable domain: KAGVTQTPRYLIKTRGQQVTLSCSPISGHRSVSWYQQTPGQGLQFLFEYFSETQRNKGNFPGRFSGRQFSNSRSEMNVSTLELGDSALYLCASSTRGQGAWNTEAFFGQGTRLTVV.

CDR3 bases: TGTGCCAGCAGCTTCTACAGGGGGCACGGGGAGCTGTTTTTT. It codes for CASSFYRGHGELFF. The chain uses TRBV5-8 and TRBJ2-2; 9 nucleotides agree with TRBD1. The CDR3 is 14 residues long. Germline lookup yields CDR1 SGHTS and CDR2 YDEGEE. Trimming at V came to 2 bases and at J to 7 bases, leaving 3 bases not matched to a gene.

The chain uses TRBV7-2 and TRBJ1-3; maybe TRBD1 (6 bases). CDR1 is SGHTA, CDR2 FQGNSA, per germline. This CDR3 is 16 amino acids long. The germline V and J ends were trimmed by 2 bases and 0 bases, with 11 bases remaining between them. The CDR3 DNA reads TGTGCCAGCAGCTTATCGGGGGCCCTCTCTGGAAACACCATATATTTT. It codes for CASSLSGALSGNTIYF. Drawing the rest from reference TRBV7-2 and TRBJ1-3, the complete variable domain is GAGVSQSPSNKVTEKGKDVELRCDPISGHTALYWYRQSLGQGLEFLIYFQGNSAPDKSGLPSDRFSAERTGGSVSTLTIQRTQQEDSAVYLCASSLSGALSGNTIYFGEGSWLTVV.

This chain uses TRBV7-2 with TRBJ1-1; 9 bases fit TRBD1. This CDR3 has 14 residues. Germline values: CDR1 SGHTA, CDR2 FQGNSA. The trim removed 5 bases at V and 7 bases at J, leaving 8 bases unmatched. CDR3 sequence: CASSPWTGAIEAFF. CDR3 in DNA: TGTGCCAGCAGCCCCTGGACAGGGGCAATTGAAGCTTTCTTT.

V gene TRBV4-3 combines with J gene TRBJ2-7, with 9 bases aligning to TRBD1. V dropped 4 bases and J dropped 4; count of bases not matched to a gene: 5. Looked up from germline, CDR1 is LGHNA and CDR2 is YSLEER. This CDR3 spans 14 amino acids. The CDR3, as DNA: TGCGCCAGCAGCCCATACAGGGGGCTGTACGAGCAGTACTTC. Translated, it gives CASSPYRGLYEQYF.

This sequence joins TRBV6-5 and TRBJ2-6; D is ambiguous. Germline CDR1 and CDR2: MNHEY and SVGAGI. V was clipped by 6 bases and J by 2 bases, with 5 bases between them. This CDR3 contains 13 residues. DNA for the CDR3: TGTGCCAGCAGAACCCCTGGGGCCAACGTCCTGACTTTC. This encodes CASRTPGANVLTF.

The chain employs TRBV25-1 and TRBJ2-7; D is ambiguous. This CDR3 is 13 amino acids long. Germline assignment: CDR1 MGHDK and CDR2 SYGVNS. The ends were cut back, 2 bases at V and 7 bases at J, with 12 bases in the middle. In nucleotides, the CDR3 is TGTGCCAGCAGTGAAAGTCCCCTTACGGAGCAGTACTTC. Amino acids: CASSESPLTEQYF.

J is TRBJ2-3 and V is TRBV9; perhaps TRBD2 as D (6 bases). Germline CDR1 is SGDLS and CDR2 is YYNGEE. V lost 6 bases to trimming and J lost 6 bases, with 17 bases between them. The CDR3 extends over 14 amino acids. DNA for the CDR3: TGTGCCAGCACCGATGGAGAGGCGGGGGATACGCAGTATTTT. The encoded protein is CASTDGEAGDTQYF.

CDR3 loop: CASRRAGGPYNEQFF. The CDR3 DNA reads as TGTGCAAGTCGCCGAGCGGGGGGCCCCTACAATGAGCAGTTCTTC. The chain uses TRBV12-2 and TRBJ2-1; the table names TRBD2, a call not compared with the DNA. TRBV12-2 is deemed a pseudogene. The CDR3 covers 15 residues.

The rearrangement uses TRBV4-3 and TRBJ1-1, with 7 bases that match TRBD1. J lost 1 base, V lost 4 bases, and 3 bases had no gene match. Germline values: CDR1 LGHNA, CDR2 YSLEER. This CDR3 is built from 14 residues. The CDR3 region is CASSPGTANTEAFF. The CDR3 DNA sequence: TGCGCCAGCAGCCCAGGGACAGCGAACACTGAAGCTTTCTTT.

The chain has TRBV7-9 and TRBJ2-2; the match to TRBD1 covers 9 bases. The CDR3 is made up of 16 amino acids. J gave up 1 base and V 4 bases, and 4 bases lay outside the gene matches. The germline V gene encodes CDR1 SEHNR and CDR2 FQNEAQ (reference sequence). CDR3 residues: CASSSYRGQNTGELFF. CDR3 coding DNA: TGTGCCAGCAGCTCATACAGGGGGCAGAACACCGGGGAGCTGTTTTTT.

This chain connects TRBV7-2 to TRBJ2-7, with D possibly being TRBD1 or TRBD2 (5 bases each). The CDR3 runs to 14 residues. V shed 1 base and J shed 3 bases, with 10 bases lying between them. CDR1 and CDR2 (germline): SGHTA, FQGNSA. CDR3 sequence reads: CASSLGGSGYEQYF. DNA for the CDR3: TGTGCCAGCAGCTTAGGGGGCAGCGGCTACGAGCAGTACTTC.

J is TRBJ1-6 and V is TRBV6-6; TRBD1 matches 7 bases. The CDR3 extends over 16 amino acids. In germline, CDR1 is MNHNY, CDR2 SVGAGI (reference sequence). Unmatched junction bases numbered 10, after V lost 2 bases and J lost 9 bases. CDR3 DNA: TGTGCCAGCAGTTACGGTCAATCAGGGGGACTTTCACCCCTCCACTTT. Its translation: CASSYGQSGGLSPLHF.

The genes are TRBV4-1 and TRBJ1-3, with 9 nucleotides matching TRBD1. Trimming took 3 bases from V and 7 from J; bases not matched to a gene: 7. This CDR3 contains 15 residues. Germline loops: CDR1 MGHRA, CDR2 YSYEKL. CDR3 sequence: CASSQYRQGVNTIYF. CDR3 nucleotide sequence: TGCGCCAGCAGCCAGTATCGACAGGGGGTGAACACCATATATTTT.

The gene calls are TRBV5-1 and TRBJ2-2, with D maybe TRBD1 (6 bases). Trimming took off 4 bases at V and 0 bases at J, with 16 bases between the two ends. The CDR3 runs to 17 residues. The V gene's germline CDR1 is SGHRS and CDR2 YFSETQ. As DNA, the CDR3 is TGCGCCAGCAGCCCCCAACCGACAGGCGCGAACACCGGGGAGCTGTTTTTT. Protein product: CASSPQPTGANTGELFF.

The CDR3 reads CASSQEGGVGEKLFF. In DNA, the CDR3 is TGTGCCAGCAGCCAAGAAGGCGGGGTTGGCGAAAAACTGTTTTTT. The chain is built from TRBV4-2 and TRBJ1-4, with D unclear. With 0 bases removed from V and 8 bases from J, the gap between germline ends came to 13 bases. Germline CDR1 reads LGHNA; CDR2 reads YNFKEQ. The CDR3 spans 15 residues.

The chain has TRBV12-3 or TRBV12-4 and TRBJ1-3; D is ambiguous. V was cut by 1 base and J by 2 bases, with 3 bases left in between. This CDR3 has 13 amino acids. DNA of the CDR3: TGTGCCAGCAGTTTAGAAGCTGGAAACACCATATATTTT. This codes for CASSLEAGNTIYF.